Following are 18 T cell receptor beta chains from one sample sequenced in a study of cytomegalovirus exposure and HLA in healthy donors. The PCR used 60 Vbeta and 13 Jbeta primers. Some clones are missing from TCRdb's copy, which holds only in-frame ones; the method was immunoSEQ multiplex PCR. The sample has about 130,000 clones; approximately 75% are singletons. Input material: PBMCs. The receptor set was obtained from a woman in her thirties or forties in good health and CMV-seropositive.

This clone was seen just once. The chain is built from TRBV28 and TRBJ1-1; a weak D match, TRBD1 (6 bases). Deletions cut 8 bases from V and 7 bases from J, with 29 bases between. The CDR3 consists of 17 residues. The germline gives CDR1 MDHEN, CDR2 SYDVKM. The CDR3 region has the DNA TGTGCCAGCCCCCCCCCGGGGCGGACAGCCCTTAAGGGTGAAGCTTTCTTT. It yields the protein CASPPPGRTALKGEAFF.

CDR3 sequence (DNA): TGTGCCAGCAGTGCTTCAGGGGTTTCCAAAAACATTCAGTACTTC. This sequence encodes CASSASGVSKNIQYF. This chain links TRBV28 with TRBJ2-4; D might be TRBD1 (6 bases). Germline lookup yields CDR1 MDHEN and CDR2 SYDVKM. The CDR3 has 15 residues. Trimming pared 5 bases from V and 2 bases from J, leaving 13 bases between.

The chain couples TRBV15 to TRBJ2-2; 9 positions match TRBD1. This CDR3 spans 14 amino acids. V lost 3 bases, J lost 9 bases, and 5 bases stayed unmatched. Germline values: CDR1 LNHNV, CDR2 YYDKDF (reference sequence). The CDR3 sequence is CATSRDRGGRELFF. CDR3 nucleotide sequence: TGTGCCACCAGCAGGGACAGGGGAGGCCGGGAGCTGTTTTTT.

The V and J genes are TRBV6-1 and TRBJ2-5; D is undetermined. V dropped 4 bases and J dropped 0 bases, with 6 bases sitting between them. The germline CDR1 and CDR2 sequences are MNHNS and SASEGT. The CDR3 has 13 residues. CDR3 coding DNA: TGTGCCAGCAGTGCCGGTAACCAAGAGACCCAGTACTTC. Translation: CASSAGNQETQYF.

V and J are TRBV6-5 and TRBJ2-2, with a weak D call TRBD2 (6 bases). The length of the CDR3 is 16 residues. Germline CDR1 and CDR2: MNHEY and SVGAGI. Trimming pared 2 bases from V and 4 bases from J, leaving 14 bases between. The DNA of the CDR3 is TGTGCCAGCAGTTACCCGGGGACCGGGGGCACCGGGGAGCTGTTTTTT. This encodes CASSYPGTGGTGELFF.

DNA of the CDR3: TGTGCCAGCAGAGAAACAAGTTGGGGGGATTACTTC. This translates into CASRETSWGDYF. The chain carries TRBV2 and TRBJ2-7; a possible D gene is TRBD2 (6 bases). Germline CDR1 reads SNHLY; CDR2 reads FYNNEI. The V end lost 6 bases, the J end lost 13 bases, and 19 bases lay between the germline ends. This CDR3 has 12 amino acids.

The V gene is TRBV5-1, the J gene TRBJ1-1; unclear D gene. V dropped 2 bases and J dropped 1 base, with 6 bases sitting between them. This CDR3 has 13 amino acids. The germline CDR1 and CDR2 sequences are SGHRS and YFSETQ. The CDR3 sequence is CASSFEANTEAFF. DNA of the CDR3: TGCGCCAGCAGCTTTGAGGCGAACACTGAAGCTTTCTTT.

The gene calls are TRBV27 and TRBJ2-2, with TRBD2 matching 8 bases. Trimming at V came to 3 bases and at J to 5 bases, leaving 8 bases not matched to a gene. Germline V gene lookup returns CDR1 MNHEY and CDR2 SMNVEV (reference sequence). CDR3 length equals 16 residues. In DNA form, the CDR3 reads TGTGCCAGCAGTTTTAGTAGCGGGGTAACGACCGGGGAGCTGTTTTTT. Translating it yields CASSFSSGVTTGELFF.

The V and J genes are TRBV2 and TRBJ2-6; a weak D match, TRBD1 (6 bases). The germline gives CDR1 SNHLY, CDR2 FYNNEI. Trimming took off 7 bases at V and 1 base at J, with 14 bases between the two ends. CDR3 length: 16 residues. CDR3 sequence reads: CASTGPGVSGANVLTF. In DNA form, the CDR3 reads TGTGCCAGCACCGGGCCAGGGGTGTCTGGGGCCAACGTCCTGACTTTC. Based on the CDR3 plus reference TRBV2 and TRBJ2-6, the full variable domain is EPEVTQTPSHQVTQMGQEVILRCVPISNHLYFYWYRQILGQKVEFLVSFYNNEISEKSEIFDDQFSVERPDGSNFTLKIRSTKLEDSAMYFCASTGPGVSGANVLTFGAGSRLTVL.

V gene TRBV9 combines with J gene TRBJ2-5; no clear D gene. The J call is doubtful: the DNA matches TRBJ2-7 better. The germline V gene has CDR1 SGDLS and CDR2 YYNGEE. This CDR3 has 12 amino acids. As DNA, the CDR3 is TGTGCCAGCAGCGTAGGGGACTACGAGCAGTACTTC. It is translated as CASSVGDYEQYF.

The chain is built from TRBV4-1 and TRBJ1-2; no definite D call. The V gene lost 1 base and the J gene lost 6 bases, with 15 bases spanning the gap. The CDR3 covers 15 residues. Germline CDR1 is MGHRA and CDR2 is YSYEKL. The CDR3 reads CASSQAQREKNGYTF. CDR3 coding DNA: TGCGCCAGCAGCCAAGCCCAACGGGAGAAGAATGGCTACACCTTC.

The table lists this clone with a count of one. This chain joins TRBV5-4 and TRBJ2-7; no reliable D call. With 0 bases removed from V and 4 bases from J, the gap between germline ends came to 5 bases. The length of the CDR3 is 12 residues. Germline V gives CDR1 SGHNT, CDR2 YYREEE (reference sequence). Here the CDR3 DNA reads TGTGCCAGCAGCTTGGGAGATTACGAGCAGTACTTC. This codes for CASSLGDYEQYF. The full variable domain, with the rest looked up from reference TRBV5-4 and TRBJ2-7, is ETGVTQSPTHLIKTRGQQVTLRCSSQSGHNTVSWYQQALGQGPQFIFQYYREEENGRGNFPPRFSGLQFPNYSSELNVNALELDDSALYLCASSLGDYEQYFGPGTRLTVT.

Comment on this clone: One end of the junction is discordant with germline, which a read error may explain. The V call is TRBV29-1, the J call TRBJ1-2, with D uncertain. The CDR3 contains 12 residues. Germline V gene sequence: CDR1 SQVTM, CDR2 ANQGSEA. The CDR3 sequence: CSARTSNYGYTF. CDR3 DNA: TGCAGCGCCCGGACTTCTAATTATGGCTACACCTTC.

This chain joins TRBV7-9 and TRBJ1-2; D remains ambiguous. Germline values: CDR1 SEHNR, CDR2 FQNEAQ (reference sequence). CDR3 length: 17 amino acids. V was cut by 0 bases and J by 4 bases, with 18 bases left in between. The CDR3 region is CASSLARTADLPYGYTF. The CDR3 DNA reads TGTGCCAGCAGCTTAGCCCGGACTGCCGACCTTCCCTATGGCTACACCTTC. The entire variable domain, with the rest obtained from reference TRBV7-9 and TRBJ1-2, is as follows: DTGVSQNPRHKITKRGQNVTFRCDPISEHNRLYWYRQTLGQGPEFLTYFQNEAQLEKSRLLSDRFSAERPKGSFSTLEIQRTEQGDSAMYLCASSLARTADLPYGYTFGSGTRLTVV.

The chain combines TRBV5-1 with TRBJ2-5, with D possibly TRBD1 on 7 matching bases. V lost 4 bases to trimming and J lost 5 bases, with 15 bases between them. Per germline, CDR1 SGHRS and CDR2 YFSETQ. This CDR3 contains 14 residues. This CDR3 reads CASSETAGGETQYF. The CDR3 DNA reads TGCGCCAGCAGCGAAACGGCAGGGGGGGAGACCCAGTACTTC. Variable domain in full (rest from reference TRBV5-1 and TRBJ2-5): KAGVTQTPRYLIKTRGQQVTLSCSPISGHRSVSWYQQTPGQGLQFLFEYFSETQRNKGNFPGRFSGRQFSNSRSEMNVSTLELGDSALYLCASSETAGGETQYFGPGTRLLVL.

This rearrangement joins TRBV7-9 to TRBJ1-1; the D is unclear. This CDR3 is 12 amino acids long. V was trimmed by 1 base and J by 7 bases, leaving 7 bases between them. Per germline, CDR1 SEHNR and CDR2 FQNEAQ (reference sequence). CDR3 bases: TGTGCCAGCAGCTTAGGGGGAGGTGAAGCTTTCTTT. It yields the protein CASSLGGGEAFF. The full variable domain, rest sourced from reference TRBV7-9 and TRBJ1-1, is DTGVSQNPRHKITKRGQNVTFRCDPISEHNRLYWYRQTLGQGPEFLTYFQNEAQLEKSRLLSDRFSAERPKGSFSTLEIQRTEQGDSAMYLCASSLGGGEAFFGQGTRLTVV.

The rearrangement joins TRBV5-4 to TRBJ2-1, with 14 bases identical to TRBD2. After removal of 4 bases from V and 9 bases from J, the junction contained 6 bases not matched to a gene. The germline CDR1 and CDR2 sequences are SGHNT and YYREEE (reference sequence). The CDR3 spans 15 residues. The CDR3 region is CASSAGLAGAAEQFF. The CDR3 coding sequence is TGTGCCAGCAGCGCGGGACTAGCGGGAGCGGCTGAGCAGTTCTTC.

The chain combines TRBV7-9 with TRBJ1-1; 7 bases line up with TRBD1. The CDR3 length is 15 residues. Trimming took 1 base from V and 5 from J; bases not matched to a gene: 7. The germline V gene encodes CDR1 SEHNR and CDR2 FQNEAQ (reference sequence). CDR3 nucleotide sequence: TGTGCCAGCAGCTTAGGGGACAGACAGTTAACTGAAGCTTTCTTT. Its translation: CASSLGDRQLTEAFF.